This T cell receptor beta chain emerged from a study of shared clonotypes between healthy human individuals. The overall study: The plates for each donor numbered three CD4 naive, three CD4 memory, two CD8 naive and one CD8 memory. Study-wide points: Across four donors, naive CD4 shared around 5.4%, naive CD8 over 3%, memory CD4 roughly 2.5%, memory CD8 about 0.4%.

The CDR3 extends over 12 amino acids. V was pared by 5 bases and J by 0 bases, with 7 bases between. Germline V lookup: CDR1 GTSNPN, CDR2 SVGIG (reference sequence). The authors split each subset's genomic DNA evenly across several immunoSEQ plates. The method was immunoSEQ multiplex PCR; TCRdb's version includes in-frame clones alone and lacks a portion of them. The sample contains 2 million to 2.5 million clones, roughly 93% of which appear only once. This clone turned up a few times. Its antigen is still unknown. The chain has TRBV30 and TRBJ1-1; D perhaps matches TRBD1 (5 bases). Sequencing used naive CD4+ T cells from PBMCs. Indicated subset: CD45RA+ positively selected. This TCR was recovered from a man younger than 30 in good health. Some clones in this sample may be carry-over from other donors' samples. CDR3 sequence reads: CAWDSVNTEAFF. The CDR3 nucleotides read TGTGCCTGGGACAGCGTGAACACTGAAGCTTTCTTT.